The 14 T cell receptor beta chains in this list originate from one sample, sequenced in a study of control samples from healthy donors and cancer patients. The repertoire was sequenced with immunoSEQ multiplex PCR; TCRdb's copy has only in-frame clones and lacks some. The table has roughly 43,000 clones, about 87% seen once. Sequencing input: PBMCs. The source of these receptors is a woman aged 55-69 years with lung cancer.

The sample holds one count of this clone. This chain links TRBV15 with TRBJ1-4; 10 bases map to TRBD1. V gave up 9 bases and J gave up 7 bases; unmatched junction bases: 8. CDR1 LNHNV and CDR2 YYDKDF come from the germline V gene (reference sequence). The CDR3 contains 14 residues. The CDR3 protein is CATRLGQGGEKLFF. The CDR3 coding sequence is TGTGCCACGAGGCTAGGACAGGGGGGTGAAAAACTGTTTTTT.

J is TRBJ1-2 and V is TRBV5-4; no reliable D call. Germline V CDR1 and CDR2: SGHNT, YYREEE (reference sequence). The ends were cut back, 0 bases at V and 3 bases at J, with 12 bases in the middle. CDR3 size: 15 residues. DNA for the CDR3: TGTGCCAGCAGCTTGGACCCTTTGAGAGACTATGGCTACACCTTC. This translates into CASSLDPLRDYGYTF. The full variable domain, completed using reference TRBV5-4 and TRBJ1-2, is ETGVTQSPTHLIKTRGQQVTLRCSSQSGHNTVSWYQQALGQGPQFIFQYYREEENGRGNFPPRFSGLQFPNYSSELNVNALELDDSALYLCASSLDPLRDYGYTFGSGTRLTVV.

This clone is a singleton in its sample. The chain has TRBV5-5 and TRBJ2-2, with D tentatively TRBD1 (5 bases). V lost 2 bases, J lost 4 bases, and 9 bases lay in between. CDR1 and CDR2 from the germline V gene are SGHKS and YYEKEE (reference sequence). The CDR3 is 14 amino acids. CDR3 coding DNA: TGTGCCAGCAGCTTCGACAGTTCCACCGGGGAGCTGTTTTTT. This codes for CASSFDSSTGELFF.

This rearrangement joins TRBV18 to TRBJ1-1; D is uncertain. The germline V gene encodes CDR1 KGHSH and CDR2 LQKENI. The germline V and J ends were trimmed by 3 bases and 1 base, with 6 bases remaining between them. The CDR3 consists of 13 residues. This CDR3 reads CASSPRTNTEAFF. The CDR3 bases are TGTGCCAGCTCACCCCGAACGAACACTGAAGCTTTCTTT.

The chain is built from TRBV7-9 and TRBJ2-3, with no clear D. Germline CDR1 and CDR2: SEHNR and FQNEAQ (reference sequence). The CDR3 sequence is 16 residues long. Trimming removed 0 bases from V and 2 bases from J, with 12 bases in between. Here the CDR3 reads CASSLANSEITDTQYF. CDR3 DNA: TGTGCCAGCAGCTTAGCGAACAGCGAAATCACAGATACGCAGTATTTT.

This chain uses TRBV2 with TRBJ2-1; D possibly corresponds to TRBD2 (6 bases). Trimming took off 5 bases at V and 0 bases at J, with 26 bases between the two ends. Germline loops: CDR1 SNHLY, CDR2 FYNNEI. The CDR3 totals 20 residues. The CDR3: CASSSPTGGILFSSYNEQFF. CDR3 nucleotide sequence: TGTGCCAGCAGTTCTCCGACCGGCGGGATCCTCTTCAGCTCCTACAATGAGCAGTTCTTC. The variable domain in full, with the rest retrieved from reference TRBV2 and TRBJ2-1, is EPEVTQTPSHQVTQMGQEVILRCVPISNHLYFYWYRQILGQKVEFLVSFYNNEISEKSEIFDDQFSVERPDGSNFTLKIRSTKLEDSAMYFCASSSPTGGILFSSYNEQFFGPGTRLTVL.

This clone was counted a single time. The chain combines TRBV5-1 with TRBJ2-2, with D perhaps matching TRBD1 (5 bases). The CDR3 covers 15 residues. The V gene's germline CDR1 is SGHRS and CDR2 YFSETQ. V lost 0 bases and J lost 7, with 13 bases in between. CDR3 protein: CASSLDDSLLGELFF. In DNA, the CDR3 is TGCGCCAGCAGCTTGGATGACAGCCTTCTCGGGGAGCTGTTTTTT.

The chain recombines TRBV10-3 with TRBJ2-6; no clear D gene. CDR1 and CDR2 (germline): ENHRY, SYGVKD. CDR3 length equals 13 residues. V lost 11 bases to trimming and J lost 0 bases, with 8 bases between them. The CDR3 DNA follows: TGTGCCCTGAAAAACTCTGGGGCCAACGTCCTGACTTTC. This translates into CALKNSGANVLTF.

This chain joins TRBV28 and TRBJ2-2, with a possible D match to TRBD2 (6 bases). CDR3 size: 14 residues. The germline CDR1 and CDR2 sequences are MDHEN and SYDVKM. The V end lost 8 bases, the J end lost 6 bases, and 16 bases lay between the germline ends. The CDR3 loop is CASFFRGSPGELFF. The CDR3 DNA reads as TGTGCCAGCTTCTTTCGGGGGTCCCCCGGGGAGCTGTTTTTT.

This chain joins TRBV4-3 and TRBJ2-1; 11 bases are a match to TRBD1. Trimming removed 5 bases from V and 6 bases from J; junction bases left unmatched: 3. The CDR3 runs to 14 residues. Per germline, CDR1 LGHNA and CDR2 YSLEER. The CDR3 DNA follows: TGCGCCAGCAGCTACGGGACAGGGGGCAATGAGCAGTTCTTC. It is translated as CASSYGTGGNEQFF.

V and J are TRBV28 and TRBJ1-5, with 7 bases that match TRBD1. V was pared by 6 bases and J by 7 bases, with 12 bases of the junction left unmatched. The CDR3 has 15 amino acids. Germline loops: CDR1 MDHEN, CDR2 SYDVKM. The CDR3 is CASRPGQLALQPQHF. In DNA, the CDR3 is TGTGCCAGCAGACCGGGACAGTTAGCCCTCCAGCCCCAGCATTTT.

The CDR3, as DNA: TGTGCCAGCAGTTTATCCCTACTAGTTAACAATGAGCAGTTCTTC. This gives the protein CASSLSLLVNNEQFF. This chain links TRBV28 with TRBJ2-1; D is possibly TRBD2 (5 bases). The CDR3 contains 15 residues. The germline V gene has CDR1 MDHEN and CDR2 SYDVKM. Deletions cut 1 base from V and 5 bases from J, with 12 bases between.

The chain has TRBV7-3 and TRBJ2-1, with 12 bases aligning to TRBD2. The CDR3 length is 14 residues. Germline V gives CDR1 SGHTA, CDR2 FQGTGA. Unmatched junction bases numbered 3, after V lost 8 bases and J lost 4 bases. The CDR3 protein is CASGLAGGYNEQFF. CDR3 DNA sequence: TGTGCCAGCGGGCTAGCGGGAGGGTACAATGAGCAGTTCTTC.

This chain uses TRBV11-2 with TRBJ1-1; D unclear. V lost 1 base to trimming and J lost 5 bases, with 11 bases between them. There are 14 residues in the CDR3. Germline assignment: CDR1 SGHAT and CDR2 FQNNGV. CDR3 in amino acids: CASSLALIGTEAFF. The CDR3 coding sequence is TGTGCCAGCAGCTTAGCCCTAATTGGTACTGAAGCTTTCTTT. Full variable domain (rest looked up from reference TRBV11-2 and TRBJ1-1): EAGVAQSPRYKIIEKRQSVAFWCNPISGHATLYWYQQILGQGPKLLIQFQNNGVVDDSQLPKDRFSAERLKGVDSTLKIQPAKLEDSAVYLCASSLALIGTEAFFGQGTRLTVV.